This entry describes one T cell receptor beta chain. Its antigen is currently unknown. The data stem from a study of shared clonotypes between healthy human individuals. The overall study: The plates for each donor numbered three CD4 naive, three CD4 memory, two CD8 naive and one CD8 memory. Whole-study findings and limits: Generation probability values for non-shared clonotypes were lower than those for clonotypes shared by all four donors.

The assay was run at deep level. When replicate PCRs were run on sorted subsets, they used 150 to 200 ng DNA, tens of thousands of T cell genomes. Libraries were prepared by immunoSEQ multiplex PCR; TCRdb keeps only in-frame clonotypes and omits some of them. The table has about 1 million clones, around 74% seen once. Trimming cost V 6 bases and J 1 base, with 15 bases left between them. This CDR3 contains 14 residues. Germline V gene lookup returns CDR1 SQVTM and CDR2 ANQGSEA. The specimen sequenced was memory CD4+ T cells sorted from blood. As for subset: CD45RA-negative fraction. J is TRBJ1-1 and V is TRBV29-1; TRBD1 might be the D (5 bases). The source is a young man in good health. The CDR3 loop reads CSVLRYGANTEAFF. CDR3 DNA sequence: TGCAGCGTCCTCCGATATGGGGCGAACACTGAAGCTTTCTTT.